What follows is one T cell receptor (beta chain) and its context. An end of the junction does not agree with germline; a read error may underlie this. The germline V gene has CDR1 SGHVS and CDR2 FQNEAQ. The CDR3 sequence is 16 residues long. The time point was: patch test 1, 2 weeks after DPC sensitization. Treatment of the sample: therapeutic diphenylcyclopropenone sensitization with weekly scalp DPC. This sample was taken from a study of human T cells and chemical hapten exposure. From the RACE reads, TCRdb called clonotypes with MiXCR, one entry per CDR3 protein. The sample lists 340,000 or so distinct CDR3 sequences; under 8% were seen once.

V gene TRBV7-8 combines with J gene TRBJ1-6; D gene unclear. This TCR was recovered from a woman aged 18-30 years with alopecia areata. Some clones in this sample may be carry-over from other donors' samples. Sequencing used whole blood, obtained in connection with sensitization to the hapten diphenylcyclopropenone (DPC). The chain's CDR3 is CASSFSQSSCNSPLHF. In nucleotides, the CDR3 is TGTGCCAGCAGCTTTTCACAGAGCTCCTGTAATTCACCCCTCCACTTT.